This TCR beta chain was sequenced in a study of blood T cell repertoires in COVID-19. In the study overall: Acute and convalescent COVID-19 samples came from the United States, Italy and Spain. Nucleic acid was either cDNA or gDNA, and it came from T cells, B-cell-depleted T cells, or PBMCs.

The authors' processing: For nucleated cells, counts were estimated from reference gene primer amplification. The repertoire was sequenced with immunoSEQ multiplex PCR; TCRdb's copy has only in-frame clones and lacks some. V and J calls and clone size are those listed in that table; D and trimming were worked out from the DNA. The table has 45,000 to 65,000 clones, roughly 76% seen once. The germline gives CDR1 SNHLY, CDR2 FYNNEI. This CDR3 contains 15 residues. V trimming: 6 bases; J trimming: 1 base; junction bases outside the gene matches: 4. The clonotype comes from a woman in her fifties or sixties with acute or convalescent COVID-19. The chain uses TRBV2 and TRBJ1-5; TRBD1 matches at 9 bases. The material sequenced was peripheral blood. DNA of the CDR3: TGTGCCAGCAGCGTGACAGGGGGAAGCAATCAGCCCCAGCATTTT. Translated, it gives CASSVTGGSNQPQHF.